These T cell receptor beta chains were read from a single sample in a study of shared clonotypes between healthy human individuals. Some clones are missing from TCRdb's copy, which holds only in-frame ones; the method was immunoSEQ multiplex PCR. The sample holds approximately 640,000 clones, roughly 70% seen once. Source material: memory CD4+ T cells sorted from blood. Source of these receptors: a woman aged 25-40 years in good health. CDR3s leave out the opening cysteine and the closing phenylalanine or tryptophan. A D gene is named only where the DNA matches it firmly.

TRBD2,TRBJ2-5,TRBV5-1,ASRPTSGQETQY
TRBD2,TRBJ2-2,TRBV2,ASNQRENTGELF
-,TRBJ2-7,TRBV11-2,ASSPNPGVQEQY
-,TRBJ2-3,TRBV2,ASNKDRNIDTQY
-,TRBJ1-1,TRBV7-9,AIPTGILNTEAF
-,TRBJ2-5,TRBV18,ASSPLGLGEETQY
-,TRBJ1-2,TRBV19,ASRRSGANYGYT
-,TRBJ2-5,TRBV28,ASKPPGKTQY
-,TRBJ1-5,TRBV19,ASVESPSNQPQH
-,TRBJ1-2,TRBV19,ASSIPSSGRERGYT
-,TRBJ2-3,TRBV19,ASSTRQKTDTQY
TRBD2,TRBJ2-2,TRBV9,ASSPTTSAGELF
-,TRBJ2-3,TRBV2,ASSDSVTQY
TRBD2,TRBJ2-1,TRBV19,ASRKRRGGLTTYNEQF
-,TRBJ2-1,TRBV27,ASSFNGGNNEQF
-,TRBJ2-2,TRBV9,ASSLDTGELF
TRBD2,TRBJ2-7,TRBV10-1,ASSDRLAGVDEQY
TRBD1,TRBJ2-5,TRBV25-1,ASSESRTGNLQETQY
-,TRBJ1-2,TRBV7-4,ASSLDQVEVYGYT
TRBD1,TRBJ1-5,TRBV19,ASSSGQGDNQPQH
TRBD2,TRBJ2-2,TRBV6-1,ASSPQRGNTGELF
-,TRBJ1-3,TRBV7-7,ASSPGTGSGNTIY
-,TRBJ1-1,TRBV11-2,ASSPYGGTEAF
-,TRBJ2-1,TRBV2,ASSERLTAGQF
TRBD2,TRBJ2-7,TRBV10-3,AISESRSAGADEQY
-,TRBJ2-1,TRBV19,ASSFRALYNEQF
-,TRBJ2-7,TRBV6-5,ASSYGGAPYEQY
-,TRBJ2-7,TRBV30,AWNRPGSSYEQY
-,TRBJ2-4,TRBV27,ASSFRGSGAKNIQY
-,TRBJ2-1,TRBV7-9,ASSPGSGRVYNEQF
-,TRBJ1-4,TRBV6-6,ASSFLGQSNEKLF
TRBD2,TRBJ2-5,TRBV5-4,ASSFQLAPQETQY
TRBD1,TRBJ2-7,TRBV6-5,ASRPGQGSSEQY
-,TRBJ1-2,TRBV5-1,ASSLQGYYGYT
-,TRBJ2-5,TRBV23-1,ASSRGDSLKRGTQY
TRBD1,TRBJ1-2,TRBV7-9,ASSLASGQRYLYT
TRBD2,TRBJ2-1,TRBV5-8,ASSLLGGTSVYEQF
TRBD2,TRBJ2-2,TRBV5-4,ASSTGLAGGVNTGELF
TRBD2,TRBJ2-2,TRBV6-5,ASTRGGNTGELF
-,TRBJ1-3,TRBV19,ASRQGSGNTIY